These 23 T cell receptor beta chains originate from one sample sequenced in a study of human T cells and chemical hapten exposure. TCRdb used MiXCR to reprocess the RACE reads, holding one entry per CDR3 protein. Of 210,000 or so distinct CDR3 sequences listed, about 25% are singletons. The time point here: patch test 3, about 24 weeks after DPC sensitization. Stated treatment: therapeutic diphenylcyclopropenone sensitization with weekly scalp DPC. The sequenced sample was whole blood, obtained in connection with sensitization to the hapten diphenylcyclopropenone (DPC). All receptors derive from a woman aged 40 to 49 with alopecia areata. Some clones in this sample may be carry-over from other donors' samples.

This clonotype was counted only a few times. J is TRBJ2-5 and V is TRBV20-1; 10 bases are a match to TRBD1. V trimming: 5 bases; J trimming: 5 bases; junction bases outside the gene matches: 11. The CDR3 has 15 residues. Per the germline V gene, CDR1 is DFQATT and CDR2 is SNEGSKA (reference sequence). CDR3 sequence (DNA): TGCAGTGCTCAGGGACAGGGGAGGCTTAAGGAGACCCAGTACTTC. This translates into CSAQGQGRLKETQYF.

Ten or more counts support this clonotype. This chain connects TRBV10-3 to TRBJ2-3; 9 bases fit TRBD2. The CDR3 runs to 17 residues. The germline gives CDR1 ENHRY, CDR2 SYGVKD. V gave up 3 bases and J gave up 1 base; unmatched junction bases: 8. Here the CDR3 DNA reads TGTGCCATCAGTGATAAGGCTAGCGGGGCAGGCACAGATACGCAGTATTTT. As protein: CAISDKASGAGTDTQYF.

The V call is TRBV5-6, the J call TRBJ2-3; possibly TRBD1 or TRBD2 for D (5 bases each). CDR1 and CDR2 from the germline V gene are SGHDT and YYEEEE. V was pared by 5 bases and J by 6 bases, with 13 bases between. The CDR3 consists of 13 residues. For the CDR3, the DNA is TGTGCCAGCAGGCCGCAGGGAGTTGATACGCAGTATTTT. Translation gives CASRPQGVDTQYF.

In DNA form, the CDR3 reads TGCAGTGCTAGAGATCCCGGGCAGGGGGCAGGCACCGGGGAGCTGTTTTTT. Its protein product is CSARDPGQGAGTGELFF. This sequence joins TRBV20-1 and TRBJ2-2; TRBD1 matches at 8 bases. Per germline, CDR1 DFQATT and CDR2 SNEGSKA (reference sequence). This CDR3 contains 17 residues. Germline trimming cut 0 bases from V and 4 bases from J; bases unmatched to any gene: 10.

The sample holds a few counts of this clonotype. The rearrangement links TRBV18 to TRBJ2-7; 8 bases are a match to TRBD1. The CDR3 extends over 15 amino acids. Germline CDR1 KGHSH, CDR2 LQKENI. J was trimmed by 3 bases and V by 6 bases; bases with no gene match: 10. CDR3 nucleotides: TGTGCCAGCTCGGACAGACAGGGGATAAGCTACGAGCAGTACTTC. This sequence encodes CASSDRQGISYEQYF.

The chain recombines TRBV5-1 with TRBJ2-1; 9 bases align to TRBD2. This CDR3 has 15 residues. V shed 7 bases and J 0 bases; nucleotides not matched to a gene: 5. Germline V gene data show CDR1 as SGHRS and CDR2 as YFSETQ. The CDR3 DNA follows: TGCGCCAGCCGGGATAGCGGGAGCTCCTACAATGAGCAGTTCTTC. Its translation: CASRDSGSSYNEQFF.

The chain joins TRBV9 to TRBJ2-2; TRBD2 matches at 9 bases. CDR1 SGDLS and CDR2 YYNGEE come from the germline V gene. The CDR3 runs 14 residues. V was pared by 2 bases and J by 10 bases, with 6 bases of the junction left unmatched. The CDR3 loop is CASSVSSGSPELFF. The DNA for the CDR3 is TGTGCCAGCAGCGTGAGTAGCGGGAGCCCGGAGCTGTTTTTT.

J is TRBJ2-7 and V is TRBV4-2; no firm D call. The CDR3 runs 12 residues. Trimming pared 4 bases from V and 2 bases from J, leaving 6 bases between. Germline assignment: CDR1 LGHNA and CDR2 YNFKEQ. CDR3 loop: CASSRSPYEQYF. In DNA form, the CDR3 reads TGTGCCAGCAGCCGATCGCCCTACGAGCAGTACTTC.

Ten or more counts support this clonotype. This chain joins TRBV6-5 and TRBJ2-3, with 11 bases matching TRBD2. The CDR3 is 17 amino acids. The germline gives CDR1 MNHEY, CDR2 SVGAGI. The V segment lost 0 bases and the J segment 4 bases; nucleotides outside the gene matches: 6. The CDR3 region has the DNA TGTGCCAGCAGTTACTCGTTTAGCGGGAGGGACGCAGATACGCAGTATTTT. Residues: CASSYSFSGRDADTQYF.

The chain joins TRBV9 to TRBJ2-1; 7 bases map to TRBD2. The CDR3 loop spans 14 amino acids. Trimming cost V 4 bases and J 6 bases; bases outside gene matches: 7. In germline, CDR1 is SGDLS, CDR2 YYNGEE. CDR3 nucleotide sequence: TGTGCCAGCAGCTTCGGACTAGAGAGCAATGAGCAGTTCTTC. Translating it yields CASSFGLESNEQFF.

The chain joins TRBV20-1 to TRBJ2-7; D tentatively reads TRBD1 or TRBD2 (5 bases each). Germline CDR1 and CDR2: DFQATT and SNEGSKA (reference sequence). V lost 6 bases to trimming and J lost 4 bases, with 19 bases between them. CDR3 length equals 14 residues. The CDR3 loop reads CSADPGRIIYEQYF. The CDR3 coding sequence is TGCAGTGCGGATCCGGGACGGATTATATACGAGCAGTACTTC.

The chain has TRBV24-1 and TRBJ2-1; 9 bases fit TRBD1. The length of the CDR3 is 16 residues. The junction had 10 bases not matched to a gene; V was cut back by 4 bases and J by 7 bases. Looked up from germline, CDR1 is KGHDR and CDR2 is SFDVKD. The CDR3 bases are TGTGCCACCAGTGACCCCAACCCGGGACAGGGTAATGAGCAGTTCTTC. This gives the protein CATSDPNPGQGNEQFF.

CDR3 amino acids: CASKIHGRGNQPQHF. Written as DNA, the CDR3 is TGTGCCAGCAAAATTCATGGACGTGGCAATCAGCCCCAGCATTTT. This chain joins TRBV12-3 or TRBV12-4 and TRBJ1-5, with unresolved D. The V end was cut by 7 bases, the J end by 2 bases, with 15 bases between. This CDR3 spans 15 amino acids.

The chain uses TRBV20-1 and TRBJ2-1; 10 nucleotides align to TRBD2. CDR1 DFQATT and CDR2 SNEGSKA come from the germline V gene (reference sequence). CDR3 length equals 18 residues. The J segment lost 7 bases and the V segment lost 0 bases, leaving 15 bases of the junction unmatched. The CDR3 DNA is TGCAGTGCTAGAGATGGCCAGCGGGAGGGCCCTAGACATAATGAGCAGTTCTTC. The encoded protein is CSARDGQREGPRHNEQFF.

Concerning this clonotype: Compared with germline, one end of the junction differs, possibly owing to a read error. The chain couples TRBV6-5 to TRBJ2-7; 13 bases match TRBD2. The CDR3 loop spans 13 amino acids. The germline V gene encodes CDR1 MNHEY and CDR2 SVGAGI. The DNA of the CDR3 is TGTGCCAGCAGTCCCCTCGGGGGACTAGCGGGGAACTTC. It codes for CASSPLGGLAGNF.

The V call is TRBV20-1, the J call TRBJ2-5, with TRBD2 as a possible D gene (5 bases). Germline lookup yields CDR1 DFQATT and CDR2 SNEGSKA (reference sequence). The CDR3 totals 12 residues. The CDR3 protein is CRATNGEETQYF. The CDR3 region has the DNA TGCAGGGCCACGAACGGGGAAGAGACCCAGTACTTC.

The V and J genes are TRBV6-5 and TRBJ1-4; unclear D gene. From germline, CDR1 is MNHEY and CDR2 SVGAGI. The V end was cut by 4 bases, the J end by 7 bases, with 10 bases between. The CDR3 extends over 13 amino acids. For the CDR3, the DNA is TGTGCCAGCAGTTCCCCCCCGACTGAAAAACTGTTTTTT. Its translation is CASSSPPTEKLFF.

The chain combines TRBV6-5 with TRBJ2-5; 8 nucleotides match TRBD1. V was clipped by 6 bases and J by 13 bases; unmatched bases: 10. Germline V gene lookup returns CDR1 MNHEY and CDR2 SVGAGI. This CDR3 contains 12 residues. The CDR3 region is CASSMPPGQAYF. CDR3 in DNA: TGTGCCAGCAGCATGCCTCCGGGACAGGCGTACTTC.

In this sample, this clonotype turned up a few times. The J gene is TRBJ1-2, the V gene TRBV27; no firm D call. This CDR3 contains 16 residues. The germline V gene has CDR1 MNHEY and CDR2 SMNVEV (reference sequence). Trimming shortened V by 6 bases and J by 2 bases, and 19 bases separated the two germline ends. CDR3 DNA: TGTGCCAGCAGACTGTCCTTGGCCGGCTGGAACTATGGCTACACCTTC. Translated, it gives CASRLSLAGWNYGYTF.

The chain links TRBV5-1 to TRBJ2-7; weak D call: TRBD2 (7 bases). The CDR3 consists of 13 residues. Per the germline V gene, CDR1 is SGHRS and CDR2 is YFSETQ. Trimming took off 4 bases at V and 3 bases at J, with 11 bases between the two ends. CDR3 in DNA: TGCGCCAGCAGCGGGGGGGGGCACTACGAGCAGTACTTC. Its protein product is CASSGGGHYEQYF.

The table lists this clonotype with a few counts. This chain connects TRBV7-2 to TRBJ2-1; maybe TRBD1 (5 bases). Trimming took 8 bases from V and 0 from J, leaving 14 bases between them. The CDR3 contains 15 residues. The germline gives CDR1 SGHTA, CDR2 FQGNSA. CDR3 in DNA: TGTGCCAGCCGCAGGGCGGAAAGCTCCTACAATGAGCAGTTCTTC. This gives the protein CASRRAESSYNEQFF.

This clonotype was seen more than once but under ten times. The V gene is TRBV29-1, the J gene TRBJ2-2; D perhaps matches TRBD1 (5 bases). This CDR3 is 12 amino acids long. Deletions cut 7 bases from V and 4 bases from J, with 10 bases between. The germline V gene has CDR1 SQVTM and CDR2 ANQGSEA. CDR3 loop: CSGQGLTGELFF. The CDR3 DNA reads TGCAGCGGGCAGGGTCTCACCGGGGAGCTGTTTTTT.

For the CDR3, the DNA is TGCAGTGCCCTCAACTACGAGCAGTACTTC. It specifies CSALNYEQYF. The V call is TRBV20-1, the J call TRBJ2-7; D remains unclear. CDR3 length: 10 residues. Germline values: CDR1 DFQATT, CDR2 SNEGSKA (reference sequence). The germline V and J ends were trimmed by 6 bases and 3 bases, with 6 bases remaining between them.